This paragraph covers one T cell receptor beta chain sequence. Its antigen is as yet unknown. The germline V gene has CDR1 KGHSH and CDR2 LQKENI. The CDR3 length is 15 residues. Trimming shortened V by 5 bases and J by 3 bases, and 16 bases separated the two germline ends. The source of the sample is a study of T cell repertoires in cytomegalovirus infection. Study findings and constraints: Cumulative frequency of public TCR beta families picked out carriers of CMV plus the relevant HLA. HLA-C-restricted CMV-specific TCR beta clonotypes were dominant in the ex vivo response.

In TCRdb, the reads were re-called with MiXCR into one record per CDR3 protein. The repertoire holds more than 400,000 distinct CDR3 sequences, with less than 30% as singletons. The clonotype was recovered from a human donor in good health (CMV status not recorded). Some clones in this sample may be carry-over from other donors' samples. Sample: PBMCs. The rearrangement uses TRBV18 and TRBJ2-5, with TRBD2 as a possible D gene (6 bases). Here the CDR3 DNA reads TGTGCCAGCTCAGGGCCCGTGACTAGGGAAGAGACCCAGTACTTC. Protein sequence: CASSGPVTREETQYF. The full variable domain, its missing parts supplied by reference TRBV18 and TRBJ2-5, is NAGVMQNPRHLVRRRGQEARLRCSPMKGHSHVYWYRQLPEEGLKFMVYLQKENIIDESGMPKERFSAEFPKEGPSILRIQQVVRGDSAAYFCASSGPVTREETQYFGPGTRLLVL.